This passage covers 11 T cell receptor beta chains from one sample sequenced in a study of tumor-infiltrating lymphocytes in primary liver carcinoma. Without any cell sorting, 20-30 mg of bulk tissue yielded co-extracted RNA and DNA. Production of TCR beta cDNA used around 0.45 ug total RNA together with a constant-region primer. Three nested multiplex PCR rounds of slightly modified ARM-PCR generated TCR beta libraries. Researchers ran the first two PCR rounds for roughly 11 cycles each with TRBV1-TRBV30 forward primers and a C-beta reverse primer. TCRdb re-analysed the multiplex PCR reads in MiXCR, keeping a single row per CDR3 protein. The data show 55,000 or so distinct CDR3 sequences, around 64% seen once. The sequencing input was liver tumor tissue from sampling region 2. Subset meaning: tumor region T2, inferior pole. The source of these receptors is a man aged 35 to 55 with primary liver carcinoma and hepatitis B virus infection.

In regard to this clonotype: This may be a read error: a much more frequent sequence differs by one nucleotide. The rearrangement uses TRBV11-2 and TRBJ2-1; 7 nucleotides match TRBD2. The V and J ends lost 4 bases and 8 bases, in that order; junction bases with no gene match: 14. Germline-derived CDR1 and CDR2 are SGHAT and FQNNGV. The CDR3 totals 16 residues. As DNA, the CDR3 is TGTGCCAGCAGCTCGCGCCCCAGCGGGATGTTCTATGAGCAGTTCTTC. It yields the protein CASSSRPSGMFYEQFF.

A note on this clonotype: The junction shows a germline mismatch at one end, possibly a read error. The rearrangement joins TRBV6-5 to TRBJ2-1; 9 bases are shared with TRBD2. Germline CDR1 is MNHEY and CDR2 is SVGAGI. CDR3 length: 17 amino acids. This CDR3 is CASSYSYSGSSYIEQFF. In DNA, the CDR3 is TGTGCCAGCAGTTACTCATATAGCGGGAGCTCCTACATTGAGCAGTTCTTC.

A remark on this clonotype: The CDR3 does not end in the conserved phenylalanine or tryptophan, so this is likely a read error. The chain links TRBV11-2 to TRBJ2-7; TRBD2 might be the D (5 bases). CDR3 length equals 16 residues. Germline V gene sequence: CDR1 SGHAT, CDR2 FQNNGV. DNA of the CDR3: TGTGCCAGTAGCTTAAATAACGGGGTGCTAGGCTACGAGCAGTACCTC. Its translation: CASSLNNGVLGYEQYL.

Of note for this clonotype: One end of the junction varies from germline; a read error may be responsible. The chain couples TRBV12-3 or TRBV12-4 to TRBJ2-5, with no clear D. The CDR3 is made up of 14 amino acids. The CDR3 spells CANSRPSTQETQCF. The CDR3 nucleotides read TGTGCCAACAGCCGCCCCAGCACCCAAGAGACCCAGTGCTTC.

Notes on this clonotype: The CDR3 carries no conserved terminal phenylalanine or tryptophan, so it likely arises from a read error. The chain employs TRBV5-5 and TRBJ2-3, with D maybe TRBD2 (5 bases). This CDR3 contains 12 residues. Germline-derived CDR1 and CDR2 are SGHKS and YYEKEE (reference sequence). The DNA of the CDR3 is TGTGCCAGCAGCTTTGGACTCGATATGCAGTATCTT. Protein sequence: CASSFGLDMQYL.

Concerning this clonotype itself: A much larger clone is a single base away; this may be a read error. Since the CDR3 does not end with the conserved phenylalanine or tryptophan, this likely comes from a read error. The rearrangement uses TRBV7-9 and TRBJ2-1, with D possibly matching TRBD2 (6 bases). This CDR3 has 15 amino acids. From germline, CDR1 is SEHNR and CDR2 FQNEAQ (reference sequence). V lost 4 bases, J lost 6 bases, and 16 bases lay in between. CDR3 DNA sequence: TGTGCCAGCAGCTCAAAAGACAGTAGCGGCAATGAGCAGTTCTCC. Its protein is CASSSKDSSGNEQFS.

A remark on this clonotype: One junction end does not reproduce the germline sequence, and a read error may be involved. The chain recombines TRBV11-2 with TRBJ2-2; D may be TRBD2 (6 bases). This CDR3 has 15 amino acids. Germline CDR1 reads SGHAT; CDR2 reads FQNNGV. The CDR3 bases are TGTACCAGCAGCTTTGCGGGATCGAACGCCCGGGAGCTGTTTTTT. It yields the protein CTSSFAGSNARELFF.

As regards this clonotype: Germline and junction disagree at one end, which may indicate a read error. The chain employs TRBV29-1 and TRBJ2-1; TRBD2 matches at 14 bases. CDR1 and CDR2 (germline): SQVTM, ANQGSEA. The CDR3 extends over 15 amino acids. CDR3: CSVGLAGGFYNKQFF. The DNA for the CDR3 is TGCAGTGTTGGACTAGCGGGAGGTTTCTACAATAAGCAGTTCTTC.

In the case of this clonotype: The junction departs from germline at one end; a sequencing error may be responsible. This sequence joins TRBV6-2 or TRBV6-3 and TRBJ1-2; the D gene is possibly TRBD1 (5 bases). This CDR3 spans 17 amino acids. Germline assignment: CDR1 MNHEY and CDR2 SVGEGT. CDR3 DNA: TGTGTCAGCAGTTACGGAGCGGGATTGACAGCTCCCTATGGCTACACCTTC. Its protein is CVSSYGAGLTAPYGYTF.

Many counts were recorded for this clonotype. V is TRBV5-1 and J is TRBJ2-3; no clear D. The ends were cut back, 1 base at V and 0 bases at J, with 12 bases in the middle. Germline CDR1 reads SGHRS; CDR2 reads YFSETQ. CDR3 length: 16 residues. CDR3 nucleotide sequence: TGCGCCAGCAGCTTGAACGGCCGCACTAGCACAGATACGCAGTATTTT. Protein sequence: CASSLNGRTSTDTQYF.

On this clonotype itself: One end of the junction is discordant with germline, which a read error may explain. The chain is built from TRBV29-1 and TRBJ1-1; 7 bases fit TRBD1. This CDR3 has 16 amino acids. Germline lookup yields CDR1 SQVTM and CDR2 ANQGSEA. CDR3 in amino acids: CSVDGTAGKMNTEAFF. Here the CDR3 DNA reads TGCAGCGTTGACGGGACAGCGGGGAAAATGAACACTGAAGCTTTTTTT.